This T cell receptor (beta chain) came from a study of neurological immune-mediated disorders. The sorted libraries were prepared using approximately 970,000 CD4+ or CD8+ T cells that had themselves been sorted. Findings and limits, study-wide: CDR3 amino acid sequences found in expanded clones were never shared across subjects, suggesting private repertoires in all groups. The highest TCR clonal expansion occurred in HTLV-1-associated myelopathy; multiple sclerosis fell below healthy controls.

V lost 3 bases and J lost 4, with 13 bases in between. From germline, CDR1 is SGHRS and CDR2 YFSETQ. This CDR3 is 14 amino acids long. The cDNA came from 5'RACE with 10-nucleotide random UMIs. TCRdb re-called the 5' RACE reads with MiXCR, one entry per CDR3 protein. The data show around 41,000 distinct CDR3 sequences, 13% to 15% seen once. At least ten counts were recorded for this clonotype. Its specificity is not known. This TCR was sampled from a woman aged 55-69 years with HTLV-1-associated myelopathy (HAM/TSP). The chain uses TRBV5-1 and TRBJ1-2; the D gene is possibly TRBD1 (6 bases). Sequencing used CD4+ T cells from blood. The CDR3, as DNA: TGCGCCAGCAGCTCGTCGGACAGTTTCTATGGCTACACCTTC. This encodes CASSSSDSFYGYTF.